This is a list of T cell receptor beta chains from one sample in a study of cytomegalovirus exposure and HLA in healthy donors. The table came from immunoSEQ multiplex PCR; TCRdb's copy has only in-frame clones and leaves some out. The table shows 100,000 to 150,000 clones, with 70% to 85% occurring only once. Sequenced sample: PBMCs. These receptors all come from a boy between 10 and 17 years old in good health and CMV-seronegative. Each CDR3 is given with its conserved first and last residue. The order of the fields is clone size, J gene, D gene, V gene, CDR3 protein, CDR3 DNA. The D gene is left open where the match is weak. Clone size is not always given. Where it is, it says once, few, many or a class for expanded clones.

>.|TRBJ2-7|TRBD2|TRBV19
CASSIGWASGSYEQYF
TGTGCCAGTAGTATAGGTTGGGCTAGCGGATCCTACGAGCAGTACTTC
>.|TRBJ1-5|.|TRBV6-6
CASRQGQPQHF
TGTGCCAGCAGACAGGGACAGCCCCAGCATTTT
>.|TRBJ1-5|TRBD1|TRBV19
CASSWTGGSNQPQHF
TGTGCCAGTAGCTGGACAGGGGGAAGCAATCAGCCCCAGCATTTT
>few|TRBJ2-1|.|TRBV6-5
CASSFAGTLLYNEQFF
TGTGCCAGCAGTTTCGCCGGGACACTCCTCTACAATGAGCAGTTCTTC
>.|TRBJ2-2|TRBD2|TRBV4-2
CASTNSGRDTGELFF
TGTGCCAGCACCAATAGCGGGCGTGACACCGGGGAGCTGTTTTTT
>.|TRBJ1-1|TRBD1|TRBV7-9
CASSFPDRDTEAFF
TGTGCCAGCAGCTTCCCTGACAGGGACACTGAAGCTTTCTTT
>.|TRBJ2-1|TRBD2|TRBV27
CASSPALGGYNEQFF
TGTGCCAGCAGCCCCGCGCTGGGGGGGTACAATGAGCAGTTCTTC
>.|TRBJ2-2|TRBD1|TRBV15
CATSNGQGGGELFF
TGTGCCACCAGCAACGGACAGGGAGGCGGGGAGCTGTTTTTT
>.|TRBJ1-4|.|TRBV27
CASREEGYEKLFF
TGTGCCAGCAGAGAAGAGGGTTATGAAAAACTGTTTTTT
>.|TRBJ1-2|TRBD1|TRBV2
CASRTGTGENGYTF
TGTGCCAGCAGAACCGGGACAGGGGAAAACGGCTACACCTTC
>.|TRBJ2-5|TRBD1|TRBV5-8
CASSFSKGAMVEETQYF
TGTGCCAGCAGCTTTTCTAAGGGGGCAATGGTTGAAGAGACCCAGTACTTC
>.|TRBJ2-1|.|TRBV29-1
CSVEDLVLGSGYNEQFF
TGCAGCGTTGAAGATCTTGTCCTGGGCTCAGGTTACAATGAGCAGTTCTTC
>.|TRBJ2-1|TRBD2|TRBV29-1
CSVEGGQREENEQFF
TGCAGCGTTGAAGGGGGGCAGCGGGAGGAGAATGAGCAGTTCTTC
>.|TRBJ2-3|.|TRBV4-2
CASSQDSYTQYF
TGTGCCAGCAGCCAAGACTCCTATACGCAGTATTTT
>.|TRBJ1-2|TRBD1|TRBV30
CAWSGDRFYGYTF
TGTGCCTGGAGTGGGGACAGGTTCTATGGCTACACCTTC
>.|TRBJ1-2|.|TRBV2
CASSDAFLGAANYGYTF
TGTGCCAGCAGTGATGCCTTTTTGGGGGCCGCGAACTATGGCTACACCTTC
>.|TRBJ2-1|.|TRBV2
CASSEGGGYEQFF
TGTGCCAGCAGTGAAGGGGGGGGCTATGAGCAGTTCTTC
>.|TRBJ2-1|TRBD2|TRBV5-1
CASSASGYNEQFF
TGCGCCAGCAGCGCTAGCGGGTACAATGAGCAGTTCTTC
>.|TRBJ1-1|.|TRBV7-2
CASSPGGTEAFF
TGTGCCAGCAGCCCCGGGGGCACTGAAGCTTTCTTT
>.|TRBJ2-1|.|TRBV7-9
CASSLVRGATYNEQFF
TGTGCCAGCAGCTTAGTCAGGGGGGCTACCTACAATGAGCAGTTCTTC
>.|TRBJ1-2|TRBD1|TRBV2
CASSGGIRRDRTNYGYTF
TGTGCCAGCAGTGGGGGGATCCGTCGGGACAGGACGAACTATGGCTACACCTTC
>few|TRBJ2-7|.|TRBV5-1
CASSPGDTVSGEQYF
TGCGCCAGCAGCCCAGGGGACACCGTGTCGGGCGAGCAGTACTTC
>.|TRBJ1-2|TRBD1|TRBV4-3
CASSHETKGAANYGYTF
TGCGCCAGCAGCCACGAAACCAAGGGGGCGGCTAACTATGGCTACACCTTC
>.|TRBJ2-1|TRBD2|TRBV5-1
CASSLYDSSGRNLGNEQFF
TGCGCCAGCAGCTTGTATGATTCTAGCGGGAGGAATTTGGGGAATGAGCAGTTCTTC
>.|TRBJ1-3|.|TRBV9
CASSALPGRNRSGNTIYF
TGTGCCAGCAGCGCATTACCCGGCAGGAACCGCTCTGGAAACACCATATATTTT
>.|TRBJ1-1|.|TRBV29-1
CSAKNTEAFF
TGCAGCGCTAAGAACACTGAAGCTTTCTTT
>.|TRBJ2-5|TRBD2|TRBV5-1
CASSFVLAGGGTQYF
TGCGCCAGCAGCTTTGTCCTAGCGGGAGGGGGGACCCAGTACTTC
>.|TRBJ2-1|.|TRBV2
CASSVSINEQFF
TGTGCCAGCAGTGTTAGTATCAATGAGCAGTTCTTC
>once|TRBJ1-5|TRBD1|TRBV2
CASSGADRDVNQPQHF
TGTGCCAGCAGTGGGGCGGACAGGGATGTCAATCAGCCCCAGCATTTT
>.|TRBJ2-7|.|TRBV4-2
CASSPNESPYEQYF
TGTGCCAGCAGCCCCAACGAGTCGCCCTACGAGCAGTACTTC